This entry describes one TCR beta chain. This clone was observed once. The antigen this receptor binds is unknown. No per-base quality is available; no much larger clone lies one base away. The sample has other DNA sequences that encode this CDR3 too. The junction carries 11 bases between V and J, which are trimmed by 0 bases and 2 bases respectively. CDR1 and CDR2 were assigned from the germline V gene (reference sequence) as MNHNY and SVGAGI. The CDR3 holds 16 amino acids from the cysteine to the phenylalanine. Of the read, only the CDR3 DNA is kept; its 48 bases are in frame from base 1. The library was prepared using the immunoSEQ multiplex PCR assay. A mixture of 60 forward primers for TCR Vbeta segments and 13 reverse primers for TCR Jbeta segments was used in the multiplex PCR. Amplification of the CDR3 region of rearranged TCR beta genes was performed with a multiplex PCR assay on genomic DNA. On the Illumina HiSeq System, the amplified TCR beta libraries were sequenced as 87-base-pair reads. For the original study's pipeline: A later analysis tallied 70 million to 100 million unique TCR beta chains across the approximately 670 repertoires, and around 12 million of those chains were shared by two or more donors. A nearest-neighbor algorithm error-corrected the raw reads and collapsed the reads into unique sequences, merging closely related sequences to remove PCR and sequencing errors. CDR3 sequences were aligned to IMGT reference sequences to assign V, D and J gene segments. For a sequence to be retained, at least a six-nucleotide match to both a V gene segment and a J gene segment was required. A rearrangement counted as productive if the CDR3 had no stop codons and remained in frame with V and J, and every other rearrangement counted as non-productive. Following IMGT convention, CDR3 was defined as the stretch from the second conserved V-encoded cysteine up to the conserved J-encoded phenylalanine. In an earlier analysis of around 640 of the donors, sequences lacking an unambiguous match to a single V gene segment were excluded. In an earlier analysis of 587 of the donors, a V segment was called functional when productive rearrangements were above 56.7%, and segregating when the standard deviation between donors exceeded 5%. A statistical classification framework was built for diagnosing cytomegalovirus status from the catalog of TCR beta chain sequences. A later analysis assigned V and J genes by comparing TCR nucleotide sequences with IMGT/GENE-DB human TR gene sequences. A later analysis assigned CDR3 sequences and most-parsimonious VDJ recombination scenarios with the TCRdist pipeline. In a later analysis, each TCR beta chain was defined by its CDR3 amino acid sequence together with its V-gene family, and reads lacking a unique V-gene family were excluded. A later analysis removed several hundred highly shared, low-generation-probability nucleotide sequences to deal with suspected cross-contamination and a sequencing artifact. For each public chain, a later analysis derived a clonal expansion index from normalized ranks of inferred template counts within each repertoire. In a later analysis, generation probabilities were computed using a VDJ recombination model fitted to out-of-frame rearrangements, and the results were checked against IGoR. In a later analysis, TCR-TCR, TCR-HLA and TCR-CMV co-occurrence was scored with hypergeometric tests, and a repertoire-size bias correction was applied to TCR pairs. To estimate false discovery rates, a later analysis permuted the HLA or CMV assignments 20 times. In a later analysis, co-occurring TCRs were grouped using DBSCAN, with TCRdist sequence similarity added in when clustering inside HLA-allele-positive subsets. Repertoires with fewer than 30,000 or more than 120,000 public chains, plus five repertoires with anomalous nucleotide sharing, were excluded from co-occurrence clustering. TCRdb re-hosts the immuneACCESS table, in-frame sequences only. Its copies lack some clones; in the studies checked, an unresolved V gene accounts for under half of them, and the cause for the rest is not known. The V and J calls and the clone size are those of that table, but D and trimming were determined from the DNA. Here the sample has about 200,000 clones; over 65% occur a single time. The biggest ten clones account for roughly 3% of the sample.

The sample comes from a study of cytomegalovirus exposure and HLA in healthy donors (TCRdb year 2017). Describing the broader study: An earlier analysis of several hundred of the donors reported 276 Gb of sequence data and 117 million unique TCR beta sequences obtained from some 170 million T cells. An early release covering 500 to 750 HLA-typed donors comprised approximately 300 gigabases of sequencing data and tens of millions of unique TCR sequences. The genetic ancestry cluster associated with self-reported Caucasian donors included 81% of the roughly 410 genotyped donors. The aim of the study was to test whether cataloging public T cell receptors could identify signatures of past pathogen exposure. Using immunosequencing, the study profiled T cell repertoires from 500 to 800 subjects and related those repertoires to cytomegalovirus serostatus. In addition to the first cohort of roughly 670 subjects, a separate validation cohort of about 120 different subjects was used. High-throughput TCR immunosequencing, statistical association of individual TCRs with disease status, and machine learning were combined to predict cytomegalovirus infection status. A later analysis re-examined previously published TCR beta repertoires from roughly 720 donors and added high-resolution HLA genotyping to investigate patterns of TCR occurrence. Rather than using new phenotypic data, the later analysis identified candidate immune exposures from TCR beta sequences and from how often those sequences occurred across donors. An earlier analysis of several hundred of the donors used high-throughput TCR beta sequencing to judge whether each TCR beta V gene segment behaved as functional or pseudogenic. Donor age, sex, ethnicity and CMV serostatus were compiled together with the repertoire data. Genome-wide SNP genotypes for about 60% of the 666 donors were used in a later genetic analysis, which treated that subset as a discovery cohort. All discovery cohort repertoires had been generated using a single sequencing platform. Both class I and class II loci were covered by HLA typing, at four-digit resolution. The number of donors typed differed by locus, with about 620-630 for A, B, C, DRB1 and DQB1, around 500 for DQA1, 600 to 610 for DPA1, and around 460 for DPB1. Because of strong linkage in the cohort, a few DR-DQ haplotypes were treated as single units for association and clustering. Across 300 to 400 genotyped donors of the cohort, an average of about 240,000 unique TCR beta nucleotide sequences per donor were sequenced, and 15% to 20% of those sequences were non-productive.

The cohort comprised approximately 700 healthy bone marrow donors. All cohort members were sampled while nominally healthy, although unrecorded immune exposures were likely present. The donor tested CMV seronegative and was one of the 352 seronegative cohort members. A peripheral blood sample was provided by each donor, and peripheral blood mononuclear cells were used for TCR beta sequencing. Genomic DNA was extracted from the blood cell samples with the Qiagen DNeasy Blood Extraction Kit. The investigation overall reported the following: An association between a missense DCLRE1C variant and V-gene and J-gene trimming of TCR beta chains was found in a later genetic analysis and replicated in an independent cohort. A group of highly shared sequence variants was considered likely to be a technical artifact of the sequencing pipeline. Some IMGT-functional V segments, including TRBV6-2 and TRBV6-3, could not be distinguished by the 87-base-pair reads and were therefore excluded. In both the original and validation cohorts, the classifier was reported to diagnose cytomegalovirus status with high specificity and sensitivity. The authors suggested that the approach could potentially be extended to other disease states and immunological phenotypes. Compared with equally common non-associated chains, HLA-associated TCR beta chains in a later analysis were more clonally expanded and had lower generation probabilities. CMV serostatus was the only immune exposure information available for the cohort. A later genetic analysis reported fewer N-insertions in productive TCRs among donors in an Asian-associated ancestry cluster than the approximately 700-donor mean. Only TCR beta chains were sequenced in this cohort, and the absence of alpha or paired-chain data limited detectable features. Assigning TCR associations to individual alleles was difficult when HLA alleles, especially DR and DQ, strongly co-occurred. Because HLA typing was missing for some donors at each locus, association tests included only the typed subset. A few of the identified cytomegalovirus-associated TCR beta chains were confirmed in vitro to be specific for cytomegalovirus antigens. Broadly in line with IMGT annotations, most TCR beta V segments showed up in productive rearrangements about 87% or about 30% of the time in an earlier analysis of roughly 590 of the donors. The study gave a list of about 160 TCR beta chains associated with cytomegalovirus. Most TCR sequences were seen in very few donors, while some public TCRs were found in many individuals. A further reported finding was that TCR beta sequences accurately predicted the HLA-A and HLA-B alleles for most subjects in the first cohort. According to a later analysis, most CMV-associated TCR beta chains appeared to be HLA-restricted, and the HLA associations seemed to be driven largely by CMV exposure. A later analysis reported that several top co-occurrence clusters appeared linked to parvovirus B19, influenza, CMV and Epstein-Barr virus. A later analysis found that TCR association rates varied across HLA loci, with DRB1 alleles showing the most associated TCRs and HLA-C alleles the fewest. The earlier analysis of approximately 540 of the donors excluded roughly 16 rarely observed V segments, including chromosome 9 orphons, because counts were too low. The presence/absence analyses assumed that sequencing depth was roughly uniform across donors, and that assumption may not be true. Correlated functional status among segregating V segments might reflect linkage disequilibrium, but an unknown experimental factor could not be ruled out. Specific HLA alleles were associated with roughly 16,000 TCR beta sequences at a false discovery rate of 0.05 in a later analysis.

The TCR originated in a woman aged 30 to 39 in good health and CMV-seronegative. Rearrangement joined TRBV6-6 to TRBJ1-5, with no confidently assigned D gene. Sequencing used PBMCs. The DNA reads TGTGCCAGCAGTTACTCGAGGGTGGGCGGCAATCAGCCCCAGCATTTT. The translation is CASSYSRVGGNQPQHF.